This TCR beta chain derives from a study of cytomegalovirus exposure and HLA in healthy donors. Study results and limitations: An assumption of roughly uniform sequencing depth across donors underlay the presence/absence analyses. Immune exposure information comprised only CMV serostatus. A later analysis linked a missense DCLRE1C variant to TCR beta V- and J-gene trimming.

Germline trimming cut 4 bases from V and 3 bases from J; bases unmatched to any gene: 4. Germline V CDR1 and CDR2: PRHDT, FYEKMQ (reference sequence). This CDR3 is built from 15 residues. About this clone: Its antigen is unknown.

Amplification used 60 Vbeta primers and 13 Jbeta primers. Original handling: As a later analysis found, there were 60 million to 90 million unique TCR beta chains, of which roughly 11 million were shared. Assay: immunoSEQ multiplex PCR; the TCRdb copy retains only in-frame clones and omits some. That table gives V, J and clone size, and the DNA gave D and trimming. The sample lists 80,000 to 130,000 clones; roughly 75% were seen once. The chain links TRBV13 to TRBJ2-1, with 9 bases aligning to TRBD2. What was sequenced was PBMCs. This receptor was identified in a woman under 30 in good health and CMV-seropositive. In DNA form, the CDR3 reads TGTGCCAGCAGCTACCCTAGCGGGGACTACAATGAGCAGTTCTTC. This codes for CASSYPSGDYNEQFF.